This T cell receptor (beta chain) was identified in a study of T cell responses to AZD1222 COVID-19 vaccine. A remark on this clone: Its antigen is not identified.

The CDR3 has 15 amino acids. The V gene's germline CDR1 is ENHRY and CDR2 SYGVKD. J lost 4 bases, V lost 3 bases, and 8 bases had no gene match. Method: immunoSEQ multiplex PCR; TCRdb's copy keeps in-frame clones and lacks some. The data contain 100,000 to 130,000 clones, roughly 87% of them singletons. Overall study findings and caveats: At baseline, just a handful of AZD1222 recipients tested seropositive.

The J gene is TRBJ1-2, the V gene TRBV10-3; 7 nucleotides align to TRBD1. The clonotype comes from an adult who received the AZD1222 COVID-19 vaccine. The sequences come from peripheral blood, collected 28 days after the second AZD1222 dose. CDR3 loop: CAISEGGRGFYGYTF. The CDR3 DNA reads TGTGCCATCAGTGAAGGGGGCAGGGGTTTCTATGGCTACACCTTC.